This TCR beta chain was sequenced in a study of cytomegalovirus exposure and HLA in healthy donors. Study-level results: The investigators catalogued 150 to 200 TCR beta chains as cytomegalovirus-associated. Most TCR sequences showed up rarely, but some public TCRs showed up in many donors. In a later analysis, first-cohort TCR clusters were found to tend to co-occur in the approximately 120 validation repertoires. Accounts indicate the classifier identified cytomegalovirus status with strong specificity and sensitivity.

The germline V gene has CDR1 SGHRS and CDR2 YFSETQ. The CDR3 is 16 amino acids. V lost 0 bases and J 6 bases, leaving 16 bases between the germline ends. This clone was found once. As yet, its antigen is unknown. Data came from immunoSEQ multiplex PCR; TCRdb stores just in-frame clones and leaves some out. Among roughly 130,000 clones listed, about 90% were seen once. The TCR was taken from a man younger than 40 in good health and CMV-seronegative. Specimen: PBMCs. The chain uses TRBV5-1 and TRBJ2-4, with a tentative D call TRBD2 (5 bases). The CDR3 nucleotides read TGCGCCAGCAGCTTGGGGTCCCGGACTCAAGGAAACATTCAGTACTTC. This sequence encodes CASSLGSRTQGNIQYF.